This T cell receptor (beta chain) is from a study of blood T cell repertoires in COVID-19. Study-wide context: Nucleic acid was either cDNA or gDNA, and it came from T cells, B-cell-depleted T cells, or PBMCs.

The CDR3 loop spans 17 amino acids. V trimming: 0 bases; J trimming: 1 base; junction bases outside the gene matches: 9. Germline V gene data show CDR1 as SGDLS and CDR2 as YYNGEE. In the original workflow: Using reference gene primer amplification, nucleated cell counts were estimated. Sequenced by immunoSEQ multiplex PCR; TCRdb stores in-frame clones only, minus some. V and J calls and clone size are copied from that table; D and trimming were computed from the DNA. The sample has around 230,000 clones, about 91% seen once; the top ten hold 2% to 2.5%. Recruits, aged about 18 to 95 years, lived in 24 US areas. Assignment of participants to cohorts was predicated upon participant-reported clinical history.

Sequencing was carried out using PBMCs or T cells enriched from blood (not recorded which). This receptor was identified in a middle-aged woman with acute COVID-19. The gene calls are TRBV9 and TRBJ2-5; 7 bases are shared with TRBD1. The DNA of the CDR3 is TGTGCCAGCAGCGTAGGAGGGTGGGGACAGTCCCAAGAGACCCAGTACTTC. This gives the protein CASSVGGWGQSQETQYF.